This T cell receptor (beta chain) originates from a study of technical replicates of blood from several donors. V was clipped by 5 bases and J by 6 bases, with 5 bases between them. The germline gives CDR1 SGHAT, CDR2 FQNNGV. The CDR3 is 11 residues long. Only in-frame clones appear in the TCRdb table, and some are missing; sequencing was by immunoSEQ multiplex PCR. This sample has under 80,000 clones; about nine tenths occur once, and the top ten carry about 0.38%. The sequencing sample was made of T cells isolated from PBMCs. This chain joins TRBV11-2 and TRBJ2-1, with D maybe TRBD2 (5 bases). This receptor was taken from a human donor in good health. Some clones in this sample may be carry-over from other donors' samples. CDR3 loop: CASSEGNEQFF. CDR3 sequence (DNA): TGTGCCAGCAGCGAGGGCAATGAGCAGTTCTTC.